This T cell receptor beta chain was obtained from a study of cytomegalovirus exposure and HLA in healthy donors. Study results and limitations: Prior analysis indicated that the majority of TCR beta V segments exhibited productivity approximately 90% or approximately 30% of the time. Solely CMV serostatus was available to characterize immune exposure. The investigators catalogued 164 TCR beta chains as cytomegalovirus-associated.

This CDR3 is 13 amino acids long. Trimming cost V 3 bases and J 1 base, with 6 bases left between them. Germline V gene sequence: CDR1 SGHDN, CDR2 FVKESK. PCR was performed using 60 Vbeta and 13 Jbeta primers. The repertoire was sequenced with immunoSEQ multiplex PCR; TCRdb's copy has only in-frame clones and lacks some. The profile shows 150,000 to 200,000 clones, 70% to 75% of them singletons. Turning to this clone: What it binds is not known.

All the people who gave samples were healthy bone marrow donors. This chain connects TRBV14 to TRBJ1-2; D may be TRBD1 (5 bases). The TCR was taken from a young man in good health and CMV-seropositive. Material: PBMCs. Here the CDR3 reads CASSQGGNYGYTF. The CDR3, as DNA: TGTGCCAGCAGCCAGGGGGGTAACTATGGCTACACCTTC.